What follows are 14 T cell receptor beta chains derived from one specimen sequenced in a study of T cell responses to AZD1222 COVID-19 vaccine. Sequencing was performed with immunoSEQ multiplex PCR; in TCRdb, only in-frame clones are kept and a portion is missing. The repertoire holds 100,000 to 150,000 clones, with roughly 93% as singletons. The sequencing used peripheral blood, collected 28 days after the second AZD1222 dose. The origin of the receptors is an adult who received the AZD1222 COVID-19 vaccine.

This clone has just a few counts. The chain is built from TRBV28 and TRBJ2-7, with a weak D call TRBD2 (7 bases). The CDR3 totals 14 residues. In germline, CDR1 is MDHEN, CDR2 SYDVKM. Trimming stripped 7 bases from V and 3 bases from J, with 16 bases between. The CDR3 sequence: CASNRGGGLYEQYF. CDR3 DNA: TGTGCCAGCAACCGAGGGGGGGGCCTCTACGAGCAGTACTTC. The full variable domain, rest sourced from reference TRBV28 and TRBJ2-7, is DVKVTQSSRYLVKRTGEKVFLECVQDMDHENMFWYRQDPGLGLRLIYFSYDVKMKEKGDIPEGYSVSREKKERFSLILESASTNQTSMYLCASNRGGGLYEQYFGPGTRLTVT.

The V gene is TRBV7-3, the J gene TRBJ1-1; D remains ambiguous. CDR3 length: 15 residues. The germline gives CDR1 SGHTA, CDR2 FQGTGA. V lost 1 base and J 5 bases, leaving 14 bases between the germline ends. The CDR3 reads CASSLNVIRGTEAFF. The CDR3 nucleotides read TGTGCCAGCAGCTTAAACGTTATACGGGGAACTGAAGCTTTCTTT.

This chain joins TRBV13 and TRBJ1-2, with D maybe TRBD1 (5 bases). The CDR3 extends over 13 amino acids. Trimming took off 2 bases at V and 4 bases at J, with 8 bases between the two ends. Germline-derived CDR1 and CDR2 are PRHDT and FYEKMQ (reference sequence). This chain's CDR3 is CASSLQGLYGYTF. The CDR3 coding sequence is TGTGCCAGCAGCTTACAGGGTCTCTATGGCTACACCTTC.

CDR3 loop: CSASEYNEQFF. CDR3 bases: TGCAGTGCTAGTGAGTACAATGAGCAGTTCTTC. This chain joins TRBV20-1 and TRBJ2-1; no firm D call. Trimming took 3 bases from V and 4 from J, leaving 4 bases between them. CDR1 and CDR2 (germline): DFQATT, SNEGSKA (reference sequence). The CDR3 has 11 amino acids.

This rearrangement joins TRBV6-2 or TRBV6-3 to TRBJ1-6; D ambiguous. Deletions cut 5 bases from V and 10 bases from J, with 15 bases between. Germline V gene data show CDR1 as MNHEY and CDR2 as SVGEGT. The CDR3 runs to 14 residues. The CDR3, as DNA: TGTGCCAGCAGTGACCACCGGACGATCTCACCCCTCCACTTT. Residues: CASSDHRTISPLHF.

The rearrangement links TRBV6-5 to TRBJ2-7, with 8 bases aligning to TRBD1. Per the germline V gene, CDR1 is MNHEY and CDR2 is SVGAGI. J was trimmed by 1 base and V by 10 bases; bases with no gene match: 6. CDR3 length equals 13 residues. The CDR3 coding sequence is TGTGCCACCAGGGGGCAGCCTTCCTACGAGCAGTACTTC. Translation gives CATRGQPSYEQYF.

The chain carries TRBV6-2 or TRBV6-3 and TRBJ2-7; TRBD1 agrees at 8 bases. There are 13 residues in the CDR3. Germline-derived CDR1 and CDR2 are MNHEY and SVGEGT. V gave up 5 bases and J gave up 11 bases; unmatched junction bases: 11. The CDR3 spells CASSGARQGRKYF. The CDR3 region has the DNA TGTGCCAGCAGTGGGGCGCGACAGGGGAGAAAGTACTTC.

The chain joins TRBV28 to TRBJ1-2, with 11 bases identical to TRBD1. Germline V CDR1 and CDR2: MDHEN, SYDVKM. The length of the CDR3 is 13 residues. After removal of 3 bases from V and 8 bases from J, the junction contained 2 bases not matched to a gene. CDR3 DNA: TGTGCCAGCAGTTTGGACAGGGGGCTAGGCTACACCTTC. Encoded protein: CASSLDRGLGYTF.

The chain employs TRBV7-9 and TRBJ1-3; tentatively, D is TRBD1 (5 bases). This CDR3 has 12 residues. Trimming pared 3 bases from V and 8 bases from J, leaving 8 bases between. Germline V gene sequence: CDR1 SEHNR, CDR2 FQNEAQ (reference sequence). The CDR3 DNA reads TGTGCCAGCAGCTTGGGGGGAGACACCATATATTTT. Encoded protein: CASSLGGDTIYF.

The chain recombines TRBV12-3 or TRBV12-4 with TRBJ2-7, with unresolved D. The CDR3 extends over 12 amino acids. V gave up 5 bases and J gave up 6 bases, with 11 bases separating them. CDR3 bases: TGTGCCAGCAGTCCGCAGAAAGGCGAGCAGTACTTC. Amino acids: CASSPQKGEQYF.

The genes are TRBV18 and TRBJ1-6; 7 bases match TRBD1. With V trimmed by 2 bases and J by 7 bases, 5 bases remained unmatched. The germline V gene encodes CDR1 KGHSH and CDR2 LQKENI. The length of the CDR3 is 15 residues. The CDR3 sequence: CASSPIVTGNSPLHF. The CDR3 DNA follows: TGTGCCAGCTCACCAATAGTGACAGGGAATTCACCCCTCCACTTT.

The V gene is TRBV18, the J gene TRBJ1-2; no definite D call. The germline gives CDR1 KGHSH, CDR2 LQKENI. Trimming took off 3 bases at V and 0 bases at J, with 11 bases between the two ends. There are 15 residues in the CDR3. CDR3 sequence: CASSPIGPPNYGYTF. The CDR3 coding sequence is TGTGCCAGCTCACCCATCGGGCCACCTAACTATGGCTACACCTTC.

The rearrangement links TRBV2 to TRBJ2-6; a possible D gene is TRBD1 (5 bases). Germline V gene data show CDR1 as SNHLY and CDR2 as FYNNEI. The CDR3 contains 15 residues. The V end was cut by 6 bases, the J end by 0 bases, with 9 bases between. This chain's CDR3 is CASSQGRSGANVLTF. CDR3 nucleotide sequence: TGTGCCAGCAGCCAGGGTCGCTCTGGGGCCAACGTCCTGACTTTC. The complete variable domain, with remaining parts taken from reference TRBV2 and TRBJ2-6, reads EPEVTQTPSHQVTQMGQEVILRCVPISNHLYFYWYRQILGQKVEFLVSFYNNEISEKSEIFDDQFSVERPDGSNFTLKIRSTKLEDSAMYFCASSQGRSGANVLTFGAGSRLTVL.

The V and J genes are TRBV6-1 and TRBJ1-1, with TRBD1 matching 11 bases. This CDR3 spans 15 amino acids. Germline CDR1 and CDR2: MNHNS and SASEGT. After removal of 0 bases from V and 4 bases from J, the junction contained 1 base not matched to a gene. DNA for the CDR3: TGTGCCAGCAGTGAAGCCGGGACAGGGGGCACTGAAGCTTTCTTT. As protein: CASSEAGTGGTEAFF.